This TCR beta chain was identified in a study of PD-1 blockade in mismatch repair-deficient tumors (dated by TCRdb to about 2017). In terms of the full investigation: Between late 2013 and September 2016, the trial enrolled around 91 consecutive patients with about a dozen mismatch repair-deficient cancer types, every one of whom had been previously treated and was progressing. Tumor-associated T cell clones were tracked in the peripheral blood of patients responding to PD-1 blockade by deep sequencing of TCR CDR3 regions.

To note about this clone: This receptor's antigen is unknown. One base away there is no much larger clone; base qualities are not given.

For each enrolled patient, mismatch repair deficiency was established using either polymerase chain reaction or immunohistochemistry. TCR sequencing was performed for three patients who responded to pembrolizumab therapy. The phase II trial prospectively tested pembrolizumab PD-1 blockade in advanced mismatch repair-deficient cancers regardless of tissue of origin. Serial peripheral blood T cell samples were collected before and at multiple times after starting PD-1 blockade. Blood sampling times were reported as weeks after the first pembrolizumab dose. Findings and caveats that apply to the study as a whole: After pembrolizumab, tumor-resident clones, which were often undetectable in blood before treatment, expanded rapidly and then contracted, generally ahead of radiologic responses.

Library preparation employed the immunoSEQ multiplex PCR assay. TCRdb stores this immuneACCESS table with in-frame sequences only. Part of the clones is absent; in the studies checked, under half of the shortfall reflects unresolved V genes, and no reason is known for the rest. Present in this sample are some 17,000 clones, under 90% of which were seen just once. The ten largest clones add up to under 2% of the sample. The CDR3 sequence holds 14 residues, the cysteine and phenylalanine included. Solely the CDR3 DNA is kept, with 42 bases framed from the first base. Trimming costs V 1 base and J 5 bases, and their ends lie 11 bases apart. Via the germline V gene (reference sequence), CDR1 is SEHNR and CDR2 FQNEAQ.

The sequence derives from an adult with mismatch repair-deficient cancer. Rearrangement joined TRBV7-9 to TRBJ2-5, with the identity of the D gene unclear. The starting material was PBMCs, obtained less than 25 weeks after starting pembrolizumab. The sequenced DNA: TGTGCCAGCAGCTTAGGCTACCCCGGGGAGACCCAGTACTTC. This encodes CASSLGYPGETQYF.